This TCR beta chain was recovered during a study of shared clonotypes between healthy human individuals. The wider study: CD4 naive and CD4 memory each took three plates per donor, while CD8 naive took two and CD8 memory one. Notes on the study in general: Among the subsets, naive ones generally showed larger estimated richness than memory ones.

With 3 bases clipped from V and 7 bases from J, the junction kept 7 bases outside the gene matches. The CDR3 runs to 14 residues. Per germline, CDR1 SGHTA and CDR2 FQGNSA. As concerns this clone: Antigen specificity is unknown.

Researchers divided each subset's genomic DNA evenly across several immunoSEQ plates. The protocol was immunoSEQ multiplex PCR, while the TCRdb copy is restricted to in-frame clones and leaves out a portion. The repertoire holds around 1.5 million clones, with approximately 98% as singletons. Naive CD4+ cells were CD45RA-selected; the remaining cells were memory. J is TRBJ2-5 and V is TRBV7-2; 8 nucleotides line up with TRBD1. The sequence was obtained from a man aged 30 to 45 in good health. The sample was naive CD4+ T cells sorted from blood. Described subset: CD45RA+ positively selected. CDR3 nucleotide sequence: TGTGCCAGCAGCTTGAAACGGACAGGGTTGACCCAGTACTTC. This gives the protein CASSLKRTGLTQYF.